The 11 T cell receptor beta chains below were found in one sample sequenced in a study of CD8+CD57+ T cells in acquired aplastic anemia. Individuals selected for sequencing had exhibited CD8+CD57+ cell expansion on flow cytometry. Genomic DNA, serving as template, underwent TCR beta VDJ and CDR3 profiling. TCRdb re-called the reads with MiXCR, one entry per CDR3 protein. Altogether some 200,000 distinct CDR3 sequences are present, 48% being singletons, with the ten largest covering about 1.8%. Sequencing used sorted CD4+, CD8+, or CD8+CD57+ T cells (not recorded which) from PBMCs. The receptors originated from a human donor with aplastic anemia.

Points on this clonotype: The junction differs from germline at one of its ends, possibly a read error. The chain has TRBV29-1 and TRBJ1-1; D may be TRBD1 (6 bases). The germline gives CDR1 SQVTM, CDR2 ANQGSEA. There are 14 residues in the CDR3. Written as DNA, the CDR3 is TGCAGCGCCGCCCGGACAGTGATGAACACTGAAGCTCTCTTT. Encoded protein: CSAARTVMNTEALF.

There are a few counts of this clonotype. The chain recombines TRBV5-4 with TRBJ2-5, with D perhaps given as TRBD1 or TRBD2 (5 bases each). Trimming took 4 bases from V and 5 from J, leaving 12 bases between them. This CDR3 has 13 amino acids. Per the germline V gene, CDR1 is SGHNT and CDR2 is YYREEE (reference sequence). CDR3 sequence (DNA): TGTGCCAGCAGCCCACCGGGACGCGAGACCCAGTACTTC. It specifies CASSPPGRETQYF. Filled out from reference TRBV5-4 and TRBJ2-5, the complete variable domain reads ETGVTQSPTHLIKTRGQQVTLRCSSQSGHNTVSWYQQALGQGPQFIFQYYREEENGRGNFPPRFSGLQFPNYSSELNVNALELDDSALYLCASSPPGRETQYFGPGTRLLVL.

This clonotype showed up many times. One junction end disagrees with the germline gene, perhaps due to a read error. The chain combines TRBV11-2 with TRBJ2-5, with 7 bases fitting TRBD1. This CDR3 spans 13 amino acids. Germline loops: CDR1 SGHAT, CDR2 FQNNGV. DNA for the CDR3: TGTGCCAGCAGCACCGACAGGGCCCAGACGCAGTACTTC. This sequence encodes CASSTDRAQTQYF. The full variable domain, with the rest looked up from reference TRBV11-2 and TRBJ2-5, is EAGVAQSPRYKIIEKRQSVAFWCNPISGHATLYWYQQILGQGPKLLIQFQNNGVVDDSQLPKDRFSAERLKGVDSTLKIQPAKLEDSAVYLCASSTDRAQTQYFGPGTRLLVL.

The CDR3 loop reads CASRPGAKSYEQYF. The CDR3 bases are TGTGCCAGCAGACCGGGAGCAAAATCCTACGAGCAGTACTTC. The chain has TRBV7-6 and TRBJ2-7; TRBD2 might be the D (6 bases). Germline CDR1 is SGHVS and CDR2 is FNYEAQ. V lost 6 bases and J 1 base, leaving 13 bases between the germline ends. The CDR3 has 14 amino acids.

J is TRBJ2-7 and V is TRBV7-6, with a weak D call TRBD2 (5 bases). Germline V gene lookup returns CDR1 SGHVS and CDR2 FNYEAQ. The CDR3 sequence is 13 residues long. V shed 1 base and J shed 7 bases, with 11 bases lying between them. The CDR3 here is CASSLVTGDEQYF. The CDR3, as DNA: TGTGCCAGCAGCTTAGTGACCGGGGATGAGCAGTACTTC.

The V and J genes are TRBV3-1 and TRBJ1-5, with D tentatively TRBD1 (5 bases). The CDR3 covers 13 residues. Germline-derived CDR1 and CDR2 are LGHDT and YNNKEL (reference sequence). Trimming removed 3 bases from V and 7 bases from J, with 10 bases in between. CDR3 loop: CASSQGPGQPQHF. The CDR3 DNA sequence: TGTGCCAGCAGCCAGGGGCCGGGGCAGCCCCAGCATTTT.

This clonotype was observed at least ten times. The gene calls are TRBV5-6 and TRBJ2-5; D uncertain. This CDR3 has 13 residues. V dropped 1 base and J dropped 2 bases, with 6 bases sitting between them. Germline V gene lookup returns CDR1 SGHDT and CDR2 YYEEEE. In DNA, the CDR3 is TGTGCCAGCAGCTTGAGGGCACAAGAGACCCAGTACTTC. It translates to CASSLRAQETQYF.

This chain connects TRBV10-3 to TRBJ2-1; 9 bases line up with TRBD1. Germline V gives CDR1 ENHRY, CDR2 SYGVKD. J was trimmed by 9 bases and V by 6 bases; bases with no gene match: 3. The CDR3 has 12 amino acids. In DNA form, the CDR3 reads TGTGCCATCAGCTGGGACAGGGTTGAGCAGTTCTTC. Translating it yields CAISWDRVEQFF.

The chain is built from TRBV20-1 and TRBJ1-2; possible D gene TRBD1, 6 bases. CDR3 length: 13 amino acids. V lost 0 bases and J lost 6, with 11 bases in between. Germline loops: CDR1 DFQATT, CDR2 SNEGSKA (reference sequence). The CDR3 DNA reads as TGCAGTGCTAGAGAACAGGGTGGTCATGGCTACACCTTC. Encoded protein: CSAREQGGHGYTF.

This clonotype was recorded many times. V and J are TRBV2 and TRBJ2-7, with D possibly TRBD2 on 6 matching bases. The germline V and J ends were trimmed by 9 bases and 6 bases, with 21 bases remaining between them. Germline V gene lookup returns CDR1 SNHLY and CDR2 FYNNEI. This CDR3 spans 14 amino acids. The CDR3 spells CASRTGGGNGEQYF. CDR3 nucleotides: TGTGCCAGTCGTACCGGGGGAGGAAATGGCGAGCAGTACTTC.

The rearrangement uses TRBV7-2 and TRBJ1-6, with a possible D match to TRBD1 (6 bases). The V and J ends lost 6 bases and 9 bases respectively, with 15 bases between them. Germline CDR1 SGHTA, CDR2 FQGNSA. This CDR3 comprises 14 residues. Here the CDR3 DNA reads TGTGCCAGCAGGGAGGGGGACGGTGGTTCACCCCTCCACTTT. It codes for CASREGDGGSPLHF.